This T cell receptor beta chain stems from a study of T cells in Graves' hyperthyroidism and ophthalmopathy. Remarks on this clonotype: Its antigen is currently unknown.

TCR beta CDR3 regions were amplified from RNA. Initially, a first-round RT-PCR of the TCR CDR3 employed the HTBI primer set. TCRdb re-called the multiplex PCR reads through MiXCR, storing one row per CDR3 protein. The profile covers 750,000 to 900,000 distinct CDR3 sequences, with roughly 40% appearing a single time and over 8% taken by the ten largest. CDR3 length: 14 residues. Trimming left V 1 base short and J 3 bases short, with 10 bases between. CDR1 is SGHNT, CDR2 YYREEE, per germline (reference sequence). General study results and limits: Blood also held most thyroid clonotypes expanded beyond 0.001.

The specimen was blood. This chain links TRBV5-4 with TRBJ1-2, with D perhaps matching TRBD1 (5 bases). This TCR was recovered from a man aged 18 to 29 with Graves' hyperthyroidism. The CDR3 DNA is TGTGCCAGCAGCTTGTCCAGGGACTACTATGGCTACACCTTC. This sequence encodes CASSLSRDYYGYTF. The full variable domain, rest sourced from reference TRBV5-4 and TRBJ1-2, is ETGVTQSPTHLIKTRGQQVTLRCSSQSGHNTVSWYQQALGQGPQFIFQYYREEENGRGNFPPRFSGLQFPNYSSELNVNALELDDSALYLCASSLSRDYYGYTFGSGTRLTVV.